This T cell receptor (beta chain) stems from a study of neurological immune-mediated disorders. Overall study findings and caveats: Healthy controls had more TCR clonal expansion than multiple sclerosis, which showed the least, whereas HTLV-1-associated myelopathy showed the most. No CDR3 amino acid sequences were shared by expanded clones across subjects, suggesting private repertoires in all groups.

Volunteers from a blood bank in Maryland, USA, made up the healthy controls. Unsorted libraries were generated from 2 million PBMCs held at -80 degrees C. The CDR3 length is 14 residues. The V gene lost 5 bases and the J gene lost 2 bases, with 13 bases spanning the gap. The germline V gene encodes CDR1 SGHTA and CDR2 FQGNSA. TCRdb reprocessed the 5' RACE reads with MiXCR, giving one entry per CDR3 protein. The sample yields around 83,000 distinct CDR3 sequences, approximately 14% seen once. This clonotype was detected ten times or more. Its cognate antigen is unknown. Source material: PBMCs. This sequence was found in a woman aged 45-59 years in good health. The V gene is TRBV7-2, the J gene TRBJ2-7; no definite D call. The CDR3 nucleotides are TGTGCCAGCAGCACCTGGACGGAACCCTACGAGCAGTACTTC. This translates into CASSTWTEPYEQYF.